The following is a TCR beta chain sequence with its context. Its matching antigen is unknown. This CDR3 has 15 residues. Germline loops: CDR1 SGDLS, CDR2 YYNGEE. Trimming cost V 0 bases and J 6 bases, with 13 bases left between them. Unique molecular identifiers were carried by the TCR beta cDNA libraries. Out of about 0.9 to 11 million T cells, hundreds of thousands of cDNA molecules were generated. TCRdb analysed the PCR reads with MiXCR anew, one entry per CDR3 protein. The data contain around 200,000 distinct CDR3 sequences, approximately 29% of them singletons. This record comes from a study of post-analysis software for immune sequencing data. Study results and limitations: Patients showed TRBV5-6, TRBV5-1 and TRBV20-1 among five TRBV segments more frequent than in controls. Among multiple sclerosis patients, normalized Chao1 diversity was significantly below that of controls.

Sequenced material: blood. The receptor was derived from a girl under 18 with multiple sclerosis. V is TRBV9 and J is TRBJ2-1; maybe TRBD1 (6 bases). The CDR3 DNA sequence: TGTGCCAGCAGCGTAGAGGACAGTGCGGCCAATGAGCAGTTCTTC. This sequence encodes CASSVEDSAANEQFF.